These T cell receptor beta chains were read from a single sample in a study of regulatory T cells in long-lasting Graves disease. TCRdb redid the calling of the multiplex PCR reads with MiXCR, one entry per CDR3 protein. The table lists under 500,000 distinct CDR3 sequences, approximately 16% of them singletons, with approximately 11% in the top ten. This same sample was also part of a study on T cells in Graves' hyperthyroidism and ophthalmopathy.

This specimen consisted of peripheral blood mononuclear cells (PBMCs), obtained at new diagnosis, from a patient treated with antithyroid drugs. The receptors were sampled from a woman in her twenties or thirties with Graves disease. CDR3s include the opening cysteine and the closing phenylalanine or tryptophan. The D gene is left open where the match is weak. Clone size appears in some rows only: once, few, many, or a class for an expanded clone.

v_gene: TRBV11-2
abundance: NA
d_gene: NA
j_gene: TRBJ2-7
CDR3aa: CASSLGWRAAEQYF
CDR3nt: TGTGCCAGCAGCTTAGGGTGGAGGGCAGCTGAGCAGTACTTC

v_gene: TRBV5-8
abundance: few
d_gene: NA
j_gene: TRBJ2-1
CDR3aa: CASSTPARTEEQFF
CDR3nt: TGCGCCAGCAGCACCCCTGCTCGGACGGAAGAGCAGTTCTTC

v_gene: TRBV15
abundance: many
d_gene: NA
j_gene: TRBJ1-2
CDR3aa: CATSGKQGSYGYTF
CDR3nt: TGTGCCACCAGCGGTAAACAGGGATCCTATGGCTACACCTTC

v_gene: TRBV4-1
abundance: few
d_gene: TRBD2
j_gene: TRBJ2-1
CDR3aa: CASSQVRLAGPDEQFF
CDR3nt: TGCGCCAGCAGCCAAGTCCGACTAGCGGGACCCGATGAGCAGTTCTTC

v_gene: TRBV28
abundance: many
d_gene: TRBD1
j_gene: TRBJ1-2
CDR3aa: CASRPTLTGGYGYTF
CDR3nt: TGTGCCAGCAGACCGACGCTCACAGGGGGCTATGGCTACACCTTC

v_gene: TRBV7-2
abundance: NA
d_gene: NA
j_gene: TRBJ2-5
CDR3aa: CASSGSRSRETQYF
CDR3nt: TGTGCCAGCAGCGGTAGTCGGTCGAGAGAGACCCAGTACTTC

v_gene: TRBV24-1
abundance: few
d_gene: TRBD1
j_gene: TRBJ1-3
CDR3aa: CATSDLGQGSGNTIYF
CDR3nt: TGTGCCACCAGTGACCTCGGACAGGGCTCTGGAAACACCATATATTTT

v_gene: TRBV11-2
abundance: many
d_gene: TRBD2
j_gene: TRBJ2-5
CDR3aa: CASSTTAGGPEETQYF
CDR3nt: TGTGCCAGCAGCACAACAGCGGGAGGGCCAGAGGAGACCCAGTACTTC

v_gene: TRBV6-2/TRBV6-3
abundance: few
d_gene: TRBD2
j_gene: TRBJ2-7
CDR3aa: CASSYAASGTYEQYF
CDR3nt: TGTGCCAGCAGTTATGCGGCTAGCGGCACCTACGAGCAGTACTTC

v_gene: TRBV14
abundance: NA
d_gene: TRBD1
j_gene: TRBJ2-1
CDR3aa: CASESTQGPYNEQFF
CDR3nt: TGTGCCAGCGAATCCACACAGGGGCCCTACAATGAGCAGTTCTTC

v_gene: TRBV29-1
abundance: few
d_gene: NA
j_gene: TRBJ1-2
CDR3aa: CSAPLANYGYTF
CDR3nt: TGCAGCGCCCCGTTAGCTAACTATGGCTACACCTTC

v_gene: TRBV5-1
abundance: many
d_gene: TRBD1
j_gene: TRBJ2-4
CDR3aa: CASSPRDRVFPTVAKNIQYF
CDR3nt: TGCGCCAGCAGCCCACGGGACAGGGTTTTTCCAACTGTAGCCAAAAACATTCAGTACTTC

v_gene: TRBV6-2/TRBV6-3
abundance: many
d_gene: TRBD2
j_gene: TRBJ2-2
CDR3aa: CASSYALAGTGELFF
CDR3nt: TGTGCCAGCAGTTATGCGCTAGCGGGTACCGGGGAGCTGTTTTTT

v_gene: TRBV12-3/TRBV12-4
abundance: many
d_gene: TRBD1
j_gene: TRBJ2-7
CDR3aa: CASSTTGGLSSYEQYF
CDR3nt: TGTGCCAGCAGCACAACAGGGGGCCTGAGCTCCTACGAGCAGTACTTC

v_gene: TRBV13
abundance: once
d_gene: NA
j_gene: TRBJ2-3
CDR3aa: CASSEDQGEADTQYF
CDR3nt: TGTGCCAGCAGCGAAGATCAGGGGGAGGCAGATACGCAGTATTTT

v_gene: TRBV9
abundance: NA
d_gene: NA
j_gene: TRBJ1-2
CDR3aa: CASSAGGNYSYTF
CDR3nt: TGTGCCAGCAGCGCCGGGGGGAACTATAGCTACACCTTC